The rows below give T cell receptor beta chains drawn from one sample of a study of blood T cells in healthy people across ages. One entry per CDR3 protein, called by TCRdb with MiXCR from the 5' RACE reads. The table shows around 1.5 million distinct CDR3 sequences, with around 55% occurring only once. The specimen sequenced was blood. These receptors were taken from a man aged 18 to 35 in good health. CDR3s include the opening cysteine and the closing phenylalanine or tryptophan. A D gene is named only where the DNA matches it firmly. For some rows the clone size is stated as once, few or many, or as a class when expanded; others skip it.

clone_size j_call v_call d_call cdr3_aa cdr3_nt
- TRBJ1-1 TRBV6-1 TRBD1 CGSRAGTGFSGNTEAFF TGTGGCAGCCGTGCCGGGACAGGGTTCTCCGGGAACACTGAAGCTTTCTTT
- TRBJ2-7 TRBV14 - CASSQQLASGEQYF TGTGCCAGCAGCCAACAACTAGCATCTGGCGAGCAGTACTTC
- TRBJ1-1 TRBV4-2 - CASRSGNTEAFF TGTGCCAGCAGGAGCGGGAACACTGAAGCTTTCTTT
- TRBJ1-4 TRBV29-1 - CSVDVQGNEKLLF TGCAGCGTTGATGTACAGGGTAATGAAAAACTGCTTTTT
many TRBJ2-5 TRBV25-1 - CASTGETQYF TGTGCCAGCACGGGAGAGACCCAGTACTTC
- TRBJ1-4 TRBV25-1 TRBD1 CASRNGQGSWEKLFF TGTGCCAGCAGAAACGGACAGGGGAGTTGGGAAAAACTGTTTTTT
- TRBJ2-2 TRBV20-1 TRBD2 CSARPGLTNTGELFF TGCAGTGCTAGACCGGGACTAACGAACACCGGGGAGCTGTTTTTT
- TRBJ2-3 TRBV11-2 - CASSSPRTEDTLPITDTQYF TGTGCCAGCAGCTCACCCCGAACGGAGGACACCCTCCCAATAACAGATACGCAGTATTTT
- TRBJ2-5 TRBV20-1 - CSASDGRSIQETQYF TGCAGTGCTTCGGACGGCCGTTCGATCCAAGAGACCCAGTACTTC
- TRBJ2-2 TRBV7-9 - CASSHRGNLNTGELFF TGTGCCAGCAGCCACCGGGGAAATTTGAACACCGGGGAGCTGTTTTTT
few TRBJ2-7 TRBV4-3 - CASSQELRDYEQYF TGCGCCAGCAGCCAAGAACTCAGGGACTACGAGCAGTACTTC
- TRBJ2-2 TRBV11-2 - CASSLVQIIGELFF TGTGCCAGCAGCTTAGTTCAAATCATCGGGGAGCTGTTTTTT
- TRBJ2-2 TRBV28 - CASSSPPGLPTGELFF TGTGCCAGCAGTTCGCCTCCAGGGTTGCCTACCGGGGAGCTGTTTTTT
few TRBJ2-3 TRBV6-2/TRBV6-3 - CASSPEYTQYF TGTGCCAGCAGCCCGGAGTATACGCAGTATTTT
- TRBJ2-5 TRBV20-1 - CSAGVNQETQYF TGCAGTGCAGGAGTAAACCAAGAGACCCAGTACTTC
few TRBJ2-3 TRBV24-1 - CATRQGDTQYF TGTGCCACCAGGCAGGGGGATACGCAGTATTTT
- TRBJ2-7 TRBV20-1 TRBD1 CSATDREKSYEQYF TGCAGTGCTACGGACAGGGAGAAATCCTACGAGCAGTACTTC